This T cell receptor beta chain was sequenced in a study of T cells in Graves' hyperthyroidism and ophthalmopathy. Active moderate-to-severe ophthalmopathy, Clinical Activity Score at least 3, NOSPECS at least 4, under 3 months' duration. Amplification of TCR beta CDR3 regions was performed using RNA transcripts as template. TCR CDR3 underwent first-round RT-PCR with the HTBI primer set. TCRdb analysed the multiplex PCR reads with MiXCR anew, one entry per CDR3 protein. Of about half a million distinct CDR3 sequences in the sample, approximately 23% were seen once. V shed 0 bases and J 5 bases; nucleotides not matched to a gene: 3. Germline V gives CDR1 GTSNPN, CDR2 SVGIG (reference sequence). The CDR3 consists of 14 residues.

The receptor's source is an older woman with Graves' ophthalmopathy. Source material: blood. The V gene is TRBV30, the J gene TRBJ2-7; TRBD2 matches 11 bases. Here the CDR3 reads CAWSVPSGRHEQYF. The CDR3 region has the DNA TGTGCCTGGAGTGTCCCTAGCGGGAGGCACGAGCAGTACTTC.